This entry lists 11 T cell receptor beta chains sequenced from one sample in a study of early T cells in non-severe SARS-CoV-2 infection. TCRdb redid the calling of the 5' RACE reads with MiXCR, one entry per CDR3 protein. The sample consists of 60,000 to 85,000 distinct CDR3 sequences, about 16% of them appearing once. The sequenced material came from whole blood. Every receptor here comes from an adult who was a healthcare worker with PCR-confirmed SARS-CoV-2 infection or an uninfected control (not recorded which).

This clonotype has a handful of counts. This chain links TRBV19 with TRBJ2-5; D gene uncertain. V lost 6 bases to trimming and J lost 6 bases, with 11 bases between them. Germline V CDR1 and CDR2: LNHDA, SQIVND (reference sequence). This CDR3 comprises 12 residues. The CDR3 reads CASSEKSKTQYF. DNA of the CDR3: TGTGCCAGTAGCGAGAAGTCGAAGACCCAGTACTTC.

A few counts support this clonotype. This chain connects TRBV7-9 to TRBJ2-7, with TRBD2 matching over 7 bases. Looked up from germline, CDR1 is SEHNR and CDR2 is FQNEAQ (reference sequence). This CDR3 has 17 amino acids. Trimming at V came to 0 bases and at J to 5 bases, leaving 13 bases not matched to a gene. The CDR3 reads CASSLAKLAVRRDEQYF. The CDR3 nucleotides read TGTGCCAGCAGCTTAGCGAAGCTAGCGGTCCGACGTGACGAGCAGTACTTC.

This clonotype was seen a few times. The chain joins TRBV21-1 to TRBJ2-2; TRBD1 was called by the table and not checked on the DNA. TRBV21-1 is given as a pseudogene. The CDR3 covers 13 residues. CDR3 loop: CATRTGTTGELFF. CDR3 in DNA: TGTGCCACTCGGACGGGGACCACCGGGGAGCTGTTTTTT.

This chain connects TRBV20-1 to TRBJ2-1; D unclear. The V end lost 6 bases, the J end lost 0 bases, and 15 bases lay between the germline ends. The CDR3 is 15 amino acids. Germline CDR1 is DFQATT and CDR2 is SNEGSKA (reference sequence). CDR3 sequence: CSAPALRASYNEQFF. CDR3 sequence (DNA): TGCAGTGCCCCCGCCTTAAGGGCCTCCTACAATGAGCAGTTCTTC.

This clonotype was detected only a few times. V is TRBV7-2 and J is TRBJ2-3, with D hard to call. V was cut by 5 bases and J by 1 base, with 19 bases left in between. This CDR3 region has 17 residues. Germline V lookup: CDR1 SGHTA, CDR2 FQGNSA. The CDR3 here is CASSVFGPTHRTDTQYF. The CDR3 DNA follows: TGTGCCAGCAGCGTTTTTGGCCCGACACACCGCACAGATACGCAGTATTTT. Based on the CDR3 plus reference TRBV7-2 and TRBJ2-3, the full variable domain is GAGVSQSPSNKVTEKGKDVELRCDPISGHTALYWYRQSLGQGLEFLIYFQGNSAPDKSGLPSDRFSAERTGGSVSTLTIQRTQQEDSAVYLCASSVFGPTHRTDTQYFGPGTRLTVL.

Many counts were recorded for this clonotype. The rearrangement uses TRBV25-1 and TRBJ1-5, with unresolved D. V shed 2 bases and J shed 7 bases, with 12 bases lying between them. Germline CDR1 reads MGHDK; CDR2 reads SYGVNS. The CDR3 length is 14 residues. The CDR3 here is CASSEPSRSQPQHF. The CDR3 nucleotides read TGTGCCAGCAGTGAACCTTCCCGGTCCCAGCCCCAGCATTTT. The whole variable domain, filled in from reference TRBV25-1 and TRBJ1-5, reads EADIYQTPRYLVIGTGKKITLECSQTMGHDKMYWYQQDPGMELHLIHYSYGVNSTEKGDLSSESTVSRIRTEHFPLTLESARPSHTSQYLCASSEPSRSQPQHFGDGTRLSIL.

The V and J genes are TRBV4-1 and TRBJ2-2; a possible D gene is TRBD1 (5 bases). Germline loops: CDR1 MGHRA, CDR2 YSYEKL. Trimming removed 2 bases from V and 3 bases from J, with 16 bases in between. The CDR3 spans 17 residues. The CDR3 loop is CASSQIMGRGDTGELFF. DNA of the CDR3: TGCGCCAGCAGCCAAATAATGGGGCGTGGGGACACCGGGGAGCTGTTTTTT.

This clonotype was counted at least ten times. The rearrangement links TRBV18 to TRBJ2-3, with TRBD2 matching 9 bases. Germline-derived CDR1 and CDR2 are KGHSH and LQKENI. The CDR3 is 16 amino acids. V was pared by 3 bases and J by 4 bases, with 8 bases of the junction left unmatched. CDR3 amino acids: CASSPQPAGGPDTQYF. CDR3 nucleotide sequence: TGTGCCAGCTCACCCCAACCAGCGGGGGGCCCAGATACGCAGTATTTT.

This clonotype was picked up a small number of times. The rearrangement uses TRBV14 and TRBJ2-5, with 10 nucleotides matching TRBD2. Germline loops: CDR1 SGHDN, CDR2 FVKESK. V shed 3 bases, J shed 5 bases, and the junction held 21 bases outside the gene matches. The CDR3 totals 20 residues. This CDR3 reads CASSHSLRGQPGLAMETQYF. CDR3 sequence (DNA): TGTGCCAGCAGCCATTCCCTTAGGGGACAGCCGGGACTAGCGATGGAGACCCAGTACTTC.

This clonotype was recorded at least ten times. J is TRBJ1-2 and V is TRBV28; D remains ambiguous. Germline CDR1 MDHEN, CDR2 SYDVKM. V lost 2 bases and J lost 5, with 12 bases in between. The length of the CDR3 is 14 residues. The chain's CDR3 is CASSLPGDEYGYTF. In DNA, the CDR3 is TGTGCCAGCAGTTTACCAGGCGATGAGTATGGCTACACCTTC.

This clonotype was detected many times. CDR3 region: CASTPGGHHSNQPQHF. The DNA of the CDR3 is TGTGCCAGCACTCCTGGAGGACACCATAGCAATCAGCCCCAGCATTTT. V usage is TRBV2 and J usage is TRBJ1-5; D is possibly TRBD1 (5 bases). Germline CDR1 is SNHLY and CDR2 is FYNNEI. V lost 7 bases, J lost 0 bases, and 16 bases lay in between. The CDR3 extends over 16 amino acids. The whole variable domain, filled in from reference TRBV2 and TRBJ1-5, reads EPEVTQTPSHQVTQMGQEVILRCVPISNHLYFYWYRQILGQKVEFLVSFYNNEISEKSEIFDDQFSVERPDGSNFTLKIRSTKLEDSAMYFCASTPGGHHSNQPQHFGDGTRLSIL.